The 30 T cell receptor beta chains in this list originate from one sample, sequenced in a study of blood T cell repertoires in COVID-19. Libraries were prepared by immunoSEQ multiplex PCR; TCRdb keeps only in-frame clonotypes and omits some of them. The sample records more than 65,000 clones, roughly 85% being singletons. The specimen was peripheral blood. The receptors stem from a man in his 60s with acute or convalescent COVID-19.

The CDR3 sequence is CASSPGPGFSYNEQFF. The DNA of the CDR3 is TGTGCCAGCAGCCCCGGGCCAGGGTTCTCCTACAATGAGCAGTTCTTC. The chain has TRBV9 and TRBJ2-1, with D perhaps TRBD1 (5 bases). The CDR3 is 16 residues long. From germline, CDR1 is SGDLS and CDR2 YYNGEE. The ends were cut back, 4 bases at V and 0 bases at J, with 14 bases in the middle.

The chain links TRBV30 to TRBJ1-1, with 7 bases that match TRBD1. V shed 5 bases and J 1 base; nucleotides not matched to a gene: 4. This CDR3 contains 13 residues. The germline gives CDR1 GTSNPN, CDR2 SVGIG (reference sequence). The CDR3 bases are TGTGCCTGGTCGACAGGGCGGAACACTGAAGCTTTCTTT. It encodes CAWSTGRNTEAFF.

This clone was counted between two and nine times. The chain uses TRBV4-1 and TRBJ1-1; unclear D gene. This CDR3 has 14 amino acids. The V end was cut by 1 base, the J end by 1 base, with 7 bases between. Germline CDR1 reads MGHRA; CDR2 reads YSYEKL. CDR3 in amino acids: CASSQVEGNTEAFF. CDR3 DNA sequence: TGCGCCAGCAGCCAAGTGGAGGGGAACACTGAAGCTTTCTTT.

V usage is TRBV6-5 and J usage is TRBJ2-1; a possible D gene is TRBD2 (6 bases). Germline values: CDR1 MNHEY, CDR2 SVGAGI. This CDR3 has 13 amino acids. Trimming shortened V by 7 bases and J by 5 bases, and 12 bases separated the two germline ends. CDR3 nucleotide sequence: TGTGCCAGCACGGCGGGGCGAGACAATGAGCAGTTCTTC. Protein product: CASTAGRDNEQFF.

The chain uses TRBV6-1 and TRBJ1-5, with D hard to call. Deletions cut 3 bases from V and 2 bases from J, with 14 bases between. The length of the CDR3 is 16 residues. Germline V gene sequence: CDR1 MNHNS, CDR2 SASEGT. The CDR3 sequence: CASSDGRHSGNQPQHF. CDR3 sequence (DNA): TGTGCCAGCAGTGATGGCAGGCATTCGGGCAATCAGCCCCAGCATTTT.

CDR3 residues: CASSTDRGNQPQHF. The CDR3 nucleotides are TGTGCCAGCAGCACAGACAGGGGCAATCAGCCCCAGCATTTT. The rearrangement joins TRBV7-6 to TRBJ1-5; the match to TRBD1 covers 7 bases. The CDR3 runs 14 residues. Trimming at V came to 5 bases and at J to 2 bases, leaving 3 bases not matched to a gene. Germline CDR1 SGHVS, CDR2 FNYEAQ.

The genes are TRBV5-6 and TRBJ2-3; 8 positions agree with TRBD2. Trimming took 4 bases from V and 5 from J; bases not matched to a gene: 12. This CDR3 is 16 amino acids long. Germline V gives CDR1 SGHDT, CDR2 YYEEEE. As DNA, the CDR3 is TGTGCCAGCAGCCCTGCTCTTCGGGGGGGCCGAGATACGCAGTATTTT. Protein sequence: CASSPALRGGRDTQYF.

V is TRBV9 and J is TRBJ1-1; TRBD1 agrees at 7 bases. This CDR3 has 15 residues. Trimming took 0 bases from V and 1 from J; bases not matched to a gene: 3. Germline CDR1 and CDR2: SGDLS and YYNGEE. CDR3 bases: TGTGCCAGCAGCGTAGAGGGGGCGACGAACACTGAAGCTTTCTTT. Its translation is CASSVEGATNTEAFF.

This rearrangement joins TRBV25-1 to TRBJ1-1; TRBD1 aligns across 7 bases. Germline trimming cut 6 bases from V and 5 bases from J; bases unmatched to any gene: 9. This CDR3 is 14 amino acids long. Germline-derived CDR1 and CDR2 are MGHDK and SYGVNS. The CDR3 spells CASRDQGVVTEAFF. The CDR3 nucleotides are TGTGCCAGCAGGGATCAGGGGGTGGTGACTGAAGCTTTCTTT.

This clone was counted between two and nine times. This chain uses TRBV5-1 with TRBJ2-7; D is undetermined. The CDR3 totals 13 residues. Germline-derived CDR1 and CDR2 are SGHRS and YFSETQ. The V end was cut by 0 bases, the J end by 5 bases, with 9 bases between. CDR3 in amino acids: CASSLVPENEQYF. The CDR3 region has the DNA TGCGCCAGCAGCTTGGTACCGGAGAACGAGCAGTACTTC.

V is TRBV7-7 and J is TRBJ1-1, with a weak D call TRBD1 (5 bases). The CDR3 is 13 residues long. CDR1 is SSHAT, CDR2 FNYEAQ, per germline (reference sequence). V lost 5 bases to trimming and J lost 4 bases, with 11 bases between them. The CDR3: CASSATRGTEAFF. The DNA of the CDR3 is TGTGCCAGCAGCGCCACAAGGGGCACTGAAGCTTTCTTT. Full variable domain (outside the CDR3, taken from reference TRBV7-7 and TRBJ1-1): GAGVSQSPRYKVTKRGQDVTLRCDPISSHATLYWYQQALGQGPEFLTYFNYEAQPDKSGLPSDRFSAERPEGSISTLTIQRTEQRDSAMYRCASSATRGTEAFFGQGTRLTVV.

The chain carries TRBV6-6 and TRBJ1-1; D gene unclear. The germline gives CDR1 MNHNY, CDR2 SVGAGI (reference sequence). The CDR3 covers 13 residues. The V gene lost 2 bases and the J gene lost 11 bases, with 15 bases spanning the gap. The CDR3 sequence is CASSYGRELKAFF. CDR3 nucleotides: TGTGCCAGCAGTTACGGTCGGGAACTGAAGGCTTTCTTT.

The chain employs TRBV7-8 and TRBJ1-5, with TRBD1 matching 7 bases. Germline CDR1 reads SGHVS; CDR2 reads FQNEAQ. The V segment lost 4 bases and the J segment 2 bases; nucleotides outside the gene matches: 8. The CDR3 is 16 amino acids. The CDR3 DNA reads TGTGCCAGCAGCTCGGACAGGCCGCCTGGCAATCAGCCCCAGCATTTT. The encoded protein is CASSSDRPPGNQPQHF.

V usage is TRBV9 and J usage is TRBJ1-2; TRBD1 matches 8 bases. The CDR3 sequence is 15 residues long. Germline loops: CDR1 SGDLS, CDR2 YYNGEE. Germline trimming cut 0 bases from V and 3 bases from J; bases unmatched to any gene: 4. As DNA, the CDR3 is TGTGCCAGCAGCGTAGGTCAGGGGGCCCACTATGGCTACACCTTC. This codes for CASSVGQGAHYGYTF. The full variable domain, in which reference TRBV9 and TRBJ1-2 provide the parts outside the CDR3, is DSGVTQTPKHLITATGQRVTLRCSPRSGDLSVYWYQQSLDQGLQFLIQYYNGEERAKGNILERFSAQQFPDLHSELNLSSLELGDSALYFCASSVGQGAHYGYTFGSGTRLTVV.

The CDR3 bases are TGTGCCAGCAGCCAAGAAAGAGGCATTCAGTACTTC. Amino acids: CASSQERGIQYF. The J gene is TRBJ2-4, the V gene TRBV3-1 (or the pseudogene TRBV3-2); no reliable D call. V lost 0 bases and J 9 bases, leaving 6 bases between the germline ends. The CDR3 spans 12 residues. Looked up from germline, CDR1 is LGHDT and CDR2 is YNNKEL (reference sequence).

This clone was observed once. The rearrangement uses TRBV23-1 and TRBJ1-2, with 10 bases aligning to TRBD1. TRBV23-1 qualifies as an ORF whose function is uncertain. V gave up 0 bases and J gave up 4 bases; unmatched junction bases: 5. This CDR3 has 16 residues. The CDR3 here is CASSQSLTGGAYGYTF. DNA of the CDR3: TGCGCCAGCAGTCAATCTTTGACAGGGGGCGCCTATGGCTACACCTTC.

The chain is built from TRBV29-1 and TRBJ1-1; 8 nucleotides line up with TRBD1. The germline gives CDR1 SQVTM, CDR2 ANQGSEA. This CDR3 is built from 14 residues. Losses at the gene ends were 6 bases for V and 0 bases for J; bases not matched to a gene: 6. CDR3 loop: CSVVLQGVNTEAFF. The CDR3 nucleotides are TGCAGCGTCGTGTTACAGGGGGTGAACACTGAAGCTTTCTTT. Variable domain in full (rest from reference TRBV29-1 and TRBJ1-1): SAVISQKPSRDICQRGTSLTIQCQVDSQVTMMFWYRQQPGQSLTLIATANQGSEATYESGFVIDKFPISRPNLTFSTLTVSNMSPEDSSIYLCSVVLQGVNTEAFFGQGTRLTVV.

The chain couples TRBV4-3 to TRBJ2-6; TRBD2 might be the D (6 bases). CDR1 and CDR2 (germline): LGHNA, YSLEER. V dropped 0 bases and J dropped 0 bases, with 9 bases sitting between them. The CDR3 sequence is 17 residues long. The CDR3 region has the DNA TGCGCCAGCAGCCAAGAGGGGGGTCTCTCTGGGGCCAACGTCCTGACTTTC. It yields the protein CASSQEGGLSGANVLTF.

V and J are TRBV12-3 or TRBV12-4 and TRBJ1-1; no firm D call. This CDR3 has 13 residues. V was shortened by 5 bases and J by 1 base, with 8 bases between the two germline ends. The CDR3 sequence: CASSNSGNTEAFF. Here the CDR3 DNA reads TGTGCCAGCAGTAACAGTGGGAACACTGAAGCTTTCTTT.

The chain joins TRBV27 to TRBJ2-7, with 11 positions matching TRBD2. Germline loops: CDR1 MNHEY, CDR2 SMNVEV (reference sequence). J lost 6 bases, V lost 4 bases, and 8 bases had no gene match. There are 15 residues in the CDR3. The CDR3 here is CASSSTTSGDREQYF. In nucleotides, the CDR3 is TGTGCCAGCAGTTCCACGACTAGCGGGGATCGCGAGCAGTACTTC.

The V and J genes are TRBV14 and TRBJ2-5, with D tentatively TRBD2 (6 bases). CDR3 length equals 13 residues. Between the trimmed V and J ends, which lost 4 bases and 5 bases, there was a span of 11 bases. Germline-derived CDR1 and CDR2 are SGHDN and FVKESK. CDR3 amino acids: CASSRWGRETQYF. The CDR3 nucleotides read TGTGCCAGCAGCCGATGGGGGAGGGAGACCCAGTACTTC.

This chain links TRBV6-5 with TRBJ1-5; 8 bases fit TRBD1. V shed 4 bases and J 7 bases; nucleotides not matched to a gene: 6. Germline V gives CDR1 MNHEY, CDR2 SVGAGI. The CDR3 spans 14 residues. CDR3: CASSSGQGRQPQHF. For the CDR3, the DNA is TGTGCCAGCAGTTCAGGACAGGGTAGGCAGCCCCAGCATTTT.

This clone has only one observation. The chain carries TRBV2 and TRBJ1-1; D call uncertain. This CDR3 is built from 12 residues. Germline V gives CDR1 SNHLY, CDR2 FYNNEI. V was clipped by 9 bases and J by 3 bases, with 11 bases between them. The CDR3 region has the DNA TGTGCCAGAGAAGACGGAGACACTGAAGCTTTCTTT. Protein sequence: CAREDGDTEAFF. The whole variable domain, remainder taken from reference TRBV2 and TRBJ1-1, is EPEVTQTPSHQVTQMGQEVILRCVPISNHLYFYWYRQILGQKVEFLVSFYNNEISEKSEIFDDQFSVERPDGSNFTLKIRSTKLEDSAMYFCAREDGDTEAFFGQGTRLTVV.

J is TRBJ2-4 and V is TRBV28, with 9 bases matching TRBD1. There are 16 residues in the CDR3. V was pared by 2 bases and J by 6 bases, with 8 bases of the junction left unmatched. Per the germline V gene, CDR1 is MDHEN and CDR2 is SYDVKM. The CDR3 is CASSLGGQGSRNIQYF. In DNA form, the CDR3 reads TGTGCCAGCAGTTTAGGCGGACAGGGGTCGAGAAACATTCAGTACTTC.

The chain has TRBV19 and TRBJ1-5; D not resolved. The V gene's germline CDR1 is LNHDA and CDR2 SQIVND (reference sequence). The CDR3 loop spans 12 amino acids. V dropped 8 bases and J dropped 3 bases, with 8 bases sitting between them. This CDR3 is CASSEANQPQHF. CDR3 sequence (DNA): TGTGCCAGTTCTGAGGCCAATCAGCCCCAGCATTTT.

CDR3 nucleotides: TGTGCCAGCAGTCCTGGACAGATTAGCAATCAGCCCCAGCATTTT. Its protein is CASSPGQISNQPQHF. This sequence joins TRBV2 and TRBJ1-5, with TRBD1 as a possible D gene (6 bases). Germline-derived CDR1 and CDR2 are SNHLY and FYNNEI. This CDR3 contains 15 residues. Trimming stripped 5 bases from V and 0 bases from J, with 11 bases between.

The chain uses TRBV2 and TRBJ1-6; D possibly corresponds to TRBD1 (6 bases). V was cut by 5 bases and J by 5 bases, with 10 bases left in between. CDR1 is SNHLY, CDR2 FYNNEI, per germline. The CDR3 covers 14 residues. CDR3 sequence: CASSLGQNNSPLHF. The CDR3 nucleotides read TGTGCCAGCAGTCTAGGACAGAATAATTCACCCCTCCACTTT.

In this sample, this clone turned up once. This chain uses TRBV3-1 (or the pseudogene TRBV3-2) with TRBJ2-1, with 8 bases fitting TRBD2. CDR1 is LGHDT, CDR2 YNNKEL, per germline (reference sequence). This CDR3 region has 16 residues. The ends lost 1 base at V and 3 bases at J; junction bases unmatched: 5. The CDR3: CASSQVRRGVYNEQFF. The DNA for the CDR3 is TGTGCCAGCAGCCAAGTACGGCGGGGGGTCTACAATGAGCAGTTCTTC.

In DNA, the CDR3 is TGTGCCAGCAGCCAAGAAGTGGAAGGGACTAACAAAGAGACCCAGTACTTC. It specifies CASSQEVEGTNKETQYF. The chain couples TRBV3-1 (or the pseudogene TRBV3-2) to TRBJ2-5; 7 bases are shared with TRBD2. This CDR3 has 17 residues. After removal of 0 bases from V and 3 bases from J, the junction contained 10 bases not matched to a gene. The germline gives CDR1 LGHDT, CDR2 YNNKEL (reference sequence).

This clone was detected only once. The limits of the CDR3 on the DNA are not certain, so only TCRdb's listed CDR3 is given. V and J are TRBV7-2 and TRBJ1-5; the listed D gene, TRBD1, was not tested against the DNA. Ends included, the CDR3 has 15 residues. CDR1 SGHTA and CDR2 FQGNSA come from the germline V gene. The CDR3 loop is CASSSSTGSGQPQHF.